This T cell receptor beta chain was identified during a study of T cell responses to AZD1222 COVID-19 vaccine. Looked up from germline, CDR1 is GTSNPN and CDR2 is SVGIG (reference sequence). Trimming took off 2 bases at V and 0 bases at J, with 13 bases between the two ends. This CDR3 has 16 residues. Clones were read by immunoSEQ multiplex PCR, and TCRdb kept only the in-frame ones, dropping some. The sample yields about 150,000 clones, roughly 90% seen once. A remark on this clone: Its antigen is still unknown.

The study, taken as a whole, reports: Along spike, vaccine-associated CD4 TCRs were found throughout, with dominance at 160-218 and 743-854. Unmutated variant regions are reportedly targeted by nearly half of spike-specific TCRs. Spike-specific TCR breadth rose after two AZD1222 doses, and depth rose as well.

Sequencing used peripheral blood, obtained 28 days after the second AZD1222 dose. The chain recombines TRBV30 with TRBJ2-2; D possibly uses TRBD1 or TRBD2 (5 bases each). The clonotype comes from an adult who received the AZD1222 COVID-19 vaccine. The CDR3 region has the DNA TGTGCCTGGAGTAGAGTTGGGGGTTCGAACACCGGGGAGCTGTTTTTT. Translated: CAWSRVGGSNTGELFF.